This TCR beta chain was retrieved from a study of vaccination and CD4 T cells after COVID-19. Treatment in this sample: roughly 11-day PBMC culture with coronavirus spike peptide pools or control peptides (ViraFEST assay). Peptide pools at approximately 9.9 ug/ml and IL-2 at 10 IU/ml were added to cultures of a few million PBMCs per well. Cultured CD4+ T-cell DNA underwent Oncomine TCR Beta short-read sequencing. TCRdb processed the PCR reads anew with MiXCR; each CDR3 protein has one entry. The sample records about 25,000 distinct CDR3 sequences, approximately 40% being singletons. CDR3 length: 12 amino acids. Germline CDR1 LNHNV, CDR2 YYDKDF (reference sequence). V was pared by 0 bases and J by 7 bases, with 7 bases between. Notes on this clonotype: Its antigen is still unknown.

The chain recombines TRBV15 with TRBJ2-7, with D possibly matching TRBD2 (5 bases). The TCR comes from a human donor who had recovered from COVID-19. The source material was CD4+ T cells from blood, cultured in vitro. The CDR3 coding sequence is TGTGCCACCAGCAGAGATCGGAGGGAGCAGTACTTC. Translation gives CATSRDRREQYF.